This paragraph covers one TCR beta chain sequence. The source of the sample is a study of blood T cell repertoires in COVID-19. As for the study in general: Samples representing acute and convalescent COVID-19 were sourced from the United States, Italy and Spain.

Trimming cost V 4 bases and J 7 bases; bases outside gene matches: 16. Germline V lookup: CDR1 SGHNT, CDR2 YYREEE (reference sequence). The CDR3 sequence is 17 residues long. Method: immunoSEQ multiplex PCR; TCRdb's copy keeps in-frame clones and lacks some. Of 220,000 or so clones in the sample, around 84% were seen once. Before being deemed recovered, Cohort 3 donors had two negative PCRs, clearance, or symptom resolution. Sequenced material: PBMCs or T cells enriched from blood (not recorded which). This chain uses TRBV5-4 with TRBJ2-1; 8 bases match TRBD2. This sequence originates from a woman aged 40 to 50 who had recovered from COVID-19. DNA for the CDR3: TGTGCCAGCAGCCCTCCAGGGGCGGGAGGCCTCTTAAATGAGCAGTTCTTC. The encoded protein is CASSPPGAGGLLNEQFF.